The 26 T cell receptor beta chains presented below share a single source sample, sequenced in a study of early T cells in non-severe SARS-CoV-2 infection (dated by TCRdb to 2020 to 2022). The library was made by 5' RACE. Sequencing instrument: NextSeq 500. TCRdb handled the public reads itself, with Q25 trimming in fastp and clone calling in MiXCR, and kept productive beta chains. Each record represents a unique CDR3 protein, reported with the most common genes and DNA among its rows. The sample table shows about 52,000 distinct CDR3 sequences, and about 10% are seen once. Jointly, the top ten make up around 14% of the sample. The specimen was whole blood. The source of these receptors is an adult who was a healthcare worker with PCR-confirmed SARS-CoV-2 infection or an uninfected control (not recorded which).

This clonotype was picked up a small number of times. V is TRBV20-1 and J is TRBJ1-6, with a weak D call TRBD1 (6 bases). V lost 5 bases and J 10 bases, leaving 18 bases between the germline ends. From germline, CDR1 is DFQATT and CDR2 SNEGSKA (reference sequence). CDR3 size: 14 residues. CDR3 amino acids: CSAPPTGRSSPLHF. The CDR3, as DNA: TGCAGTGCTCCCCCGACAGGCCGAAGCTCACCCCTCCACTTT.

There are many counts of this clonotype. The chain joins TRBV12-3 or TRBV12-4 to TRBJ1-5, with a weak D call TRBD1 (6 bases). This CDR3 spans 13 amino acids. Trimming stripped 2 bases from V and 7 bases from J, with 9 bases between. CDR3 DNA sequence: TGTGCCAGCAGTTTAAACAGGGACCAGCCCCAGCATTTT. Encoded protein: CASSLNRDQPQHF.

This clonotype was counted only a few times. One junction end does not reproduce the germline sequence, and a read error may be involved. The rearrangement joins TRBV5-1 to TRBJ2-1, with 7 bases aligning to TRBD2. The CDR3 has 12 amino acids. The V gene's germline CDR1 is SGHRS and CDR2 YFSETQ. CDR3 protein: CASSSAGAGAVF. The CDR3 DNA follows: TGCGCCAGCAGCTCCGCGGGAGCCGGGGCGGTCTTC.

This clonotype was recorded a few times. The chain couples TRBV4-1 to TRBJ2-7, with 9 nucleotides matching TRBD2. Per germline, CDR1 MGHRA and CDR2 YSYEKL. This CDR3 has 16 residues. V was clipped by 3 bases and J by 3 bases; unmatched bases: 9. The CDR3 bases are TGCGCCAGCAGCCATCCTCTAGCGGGATCCATCTACGAGCAGTACTTC. It is translated as CASSHPLAGSIYEQYF.

This clonotype was detected a few times. The chain links TRBV29-1 to TRBJ2-7; D may be TRBD2 (5 bases). The germline CDR1 and CDR2 sequences are SQVTM and ANQGSEA. Trimming stripped 2 bases from V and 5 bases from J, with 13 bases between. The CDR3 is 13 amino acids. CDR3 region: CSVENVRGNEQYF. For the CDR3, the DNA is TGCAGCGTTGAAAACGTCCGGGGAAACGAGCAGTACTTC.

The table lists this clonotype with many counts. Here the CDR3 reads CSAGDRGVGDTEAFF. The CDR3 coding sequence is TGCAGTGCTGGGGACAGGGGCGTCGGGGACACTGAAGCTTTCTTT. The chain recombines TRBV20-1 with TRBJ1-1, with 10 positions matching TRBD1. Germline CDR1 is DFQATT and CDR2 is SNEGSKA (reference sequence). J was trimmed by 3 bases and V by 5 bases; bases with no gene match: 9. This CDR3 contains 15 residues.

This clonotype was seen once. V and J are TRBV9 and TRBJ2-3; D unclear. Trimming cost V 1 base and J 3 bases, with 15 bases left between them. The germline CDR1 and CDR2 sequences are SGDLS and YYNGEE. CDR3 length equals 16 residues. CDR3 region: CASSVFSALGTDTQYF. The CDR3 DNA reads as TGTGCCAGCAGCGTATTCTCCGCCCTGGGGACAGATACGCAGTATTTT.

This clonotype was observed many times. The limits of the CDR3 on the DNA are not certain, so only TCRdb's listed CDR3 is given. The CDR3: CASSLGFLETQYF. V is TRBV11-1 and J is TRBJ2-5. From its first to its last residue, the CDR3 has 13 amino acids. Germline V gene data show CDR1 as SGHAT and CDR2 as FQDESV (reference sequence).

Ten or more counts support this clonotype. The chain carries TRBV28 and TRBJ1-6; D gene unclear. Germline CDR1 reads MDHEN; CDR2 reads SYDVKM. V was clipped by 2 bases and J by 8 bases, with 10 bases between them. This CDR3 has 14 amino acids. CDR3 protein: CASSLGGKHSPLHF. The CDR3 DNA reads as TGTGCCAGCAGTTTAGGAGGGAAGCATTCACCCCTCCACTTT.

This clonotype was picked up many times. This chain uses TRBV15 with TRBJ1-4; 9 nucleotides match TRBD1. The junction had 6 bases not matched to a gene; V was cut back by 4 bases and J by 6 bases. The CDR3 length is 15 residues. CDR1 is LNHNV, CDR2 YYDKDF, per germline (reference sequence). CDR3 coding DNA: TGTGCCACCAGCACAGGGGACAGGGTTTATGAAAAACTGTTTTTT. Protein sequence: CATSTGDRVYEKLFF.

This chain connects TRBV6-6 to TRBJ2-3; D remains ambiguous. Germline V gene data show CDR1 as MNHNY and CDR2 as SVGAGI (reference sequence). Deletions cut 6 bases from V and 7 bases from J, with 11 bases between. The CDR3 is made up of 12 amino acids. The CDR3 DNA reads TGTGCCAGCAGCATCCACCGCAATACGCAGTATTTT. This gives the protein CASSIHRNTQYF.

This clonotype was picked up many times. V gene TRBV4-2 combines with J gene TRBJ2-7; TRBD2 matches 15 bases. Germline values: CDR1 LGHNA, CDR2 YNFKEQ. This CDR3 has 16 amino acids. V shed 5 bases, J shed 4 bases, and the junction held 6 bases outside the gene matches. In DNA, the CDR3 is TGTGCCAGCAGCGCCGGGACTAGCGGGAGGACTTACGAGCAGTACTTC. This codes for CASSAGTSGRTYEQYF.

This clonotype has at least ten counts. The chain has TRBV6-6 and TRBJ2-5; 10 positions match TRBD2. The CDR3 contains 16 residues. V lost 4 bases to trimming and J lost 1 base; unmatched junction nucleotides: 6. Per germline, CDR1 MNHNY and CDR2 SVGAGI (reference sequence). The chain's CDR3 is CASSFGLAAPQETQYF. CDR3 nucleotide sequence: TGTGCCAGCAGTTTCGGACTAGCGGCGCCCCAAGAGACCCAGTACTTC.

This chain links TRBV28 with TRBJ2-5; 9 bases fit TRBD1. The trim removed 10 bases at V and 4 bases at J, leaving 7 bases unmatched. The CDR3 runs 13 residues. Germline V gene data show CDR1 as MDHEN and CDR2 as SYDVKM. DNA for the CDR3: TGTGCCACTCGACAGGGGGGTGGAGAGACCCAGTACTTC. Its protein product is CATRQGGGETQYF. The full variable domain, completed using reference TRBV28 and TRBJ2-5, is DVKVTQSSRYLVKRTGEKVFLECVQDMDHENMFWYRQDPGLGLRLIYFSYDVKMKEKGDIPEGYSVSREKKERFSLILESASTNQTSMYLCATRQGGGETQYFGPGTRLLVL.

There are a few counts of this clonotype. This rearrangement joins TRBV7-3 to TRBJ2-3; unclear D gene. Germline V gene data show CDR1 as SGHTA and CDR2 as FQGTGA. This CDR3 is 14 amino acids long. The V gene lost 4 bases and the J gene lost 2 bases, with 10 bases spanning the gap. In DNA, the CDR3 is TGTGCCAGCAGCTCCACGGAATTCACAGATACGCAGTATTTT. Amino acid sequence: CASSSTEFTDTQYF. The whole variable domain, filled in from reference TRBV7-3 and TRBJ2-3, reads GAGVSQTPSNKVTEKGKYVELRCDPISGHTALYWYRQSLGQGPEFLIYFQGTGAADDSGLPNDRFFAVRPEGSVSTLKIQRTERGDSAVYLCASSSTEFTDTQYFGPGTRLTVL.

The chain joins TRBV19 to TRBJ2-2; D assignment may be TRBD1 or TRBD2 (5 bases each). The CDR3 length is 14 residues. CDR1 LNHDA and CDR2 SQIVND come from the germline V gene (reference sequence). Deletions cut 7 bases from V and 0 bases from J, with 9 bases between. The CDR3 protein is CASTRGANTGELFF. The DNA for the CDR3 is TGTGCCAGTACAAGGGGAGCGAACACCGGGGAGCTGTTTTTT. Full variable domain (remainder filled in from reference TRBV19 and TRBJ2-2): DGGITQSPKYLFRKEGQNVTLSCEQNLNHDAMYWYRQDPGQGLRLIYYSQIVNDFQKGDIAEGYSVSREKKESFPLTVTSAQKNPTAFYLCASTRGANTGELFFGEGSRLTVL.

This clonotype was counted between two and nine times. The CDR3 is CASSLAQGPGNTIYF. The CDR3 DNA reads as TGTGCCAGCAGCTTAGCACAGGGGCCAGGAAACACCATATATTTT. The rearrangement joins TRBV7-9 to TRBJ1-3; 7 positions match TRBD1. CDR1 is SEHNR and CDR2 is FQNEAQ in the germline V gene (reference sequence). V was clipped by 0 bases and J by 4 bases; unmatched bases: 3. CDR3 length equals 15 residues.

As for this clonotype: It may be a read error: a sequence one base away is much more abundant. DNA of the CDR3: TGTGCCAACAGCTCCCGGCAGGCCGGGGGGGAGCAGTACTTC. This translates into CANSSRQAGGEQYF. The V gene is TRBV5-5, the J gene TRBJ2-7, with 7 bases that match TRBD2. The CDR3 is 14 residues long. The V gene's germline CDR1 is SGHKS and CDR2 YYEKEE (reference sequence).

The V gene is TRBV5-6, the J gene TRBJ2-5; 10 bases agree with TRBD2. CDR1 is SGHDT, CDR2 YYEEEE, per germline. V gave up 3 bases and J gave up 2 bases; unmatched junction bases: 4. This CDR3 is built from 15 residues. CDR3: CASSSAGGRQETQYF. The CDR3 bases are TGTGCCAGCAGCTCAGCGGGGGGGCGTCAAGAGACCCAGTACTTC.

A few counts support this clonotype. The rearrangement uses TRBV20-1 and TRBJ2-7; D perhaps matches TRBD2 (6 bases). The CDR3 sequence is 12 residues long. Trimming shortened V by 2 bases and J by 3 bases, and 8 bases separated the two germline ends. Germline V lookup: CDR1 DFQATT, CDR2 SNEGSKA (reference sequence). Here the CDR3 DNA reads TGCAGTGCTAGAAAGGGACTCTACGAGCAGTACTTC. It is translated as CSARKGLYEQYF.

This clonotype was observed many times. The CDR3 DNA sequence: TGTGCCTGGAGCCCACAGGTTAACACTGAAGCTTTCTTT. Protein product: CAWSPQVNTEAFF. The J gene is TRBJ1-1, the V gene TRBV30, with D perhaps TRBD1 (5 bases). This CDR3 comprises 13 residues. Germline values: CDR1 GTSNPN, CDR2 SVGIG (reference sequence). Trimming cost V 3 bases and J 2 bases, with 10 bases left between them.

This clonotype was recorded many times. This chain connects TRBV5-5 to TRBJ2-7, with TRBD1 matching 7 bases. Germline V gives CDR1 SGHKS, CDR2 YYEKEE (reference sequence). The J segment lost 0 bases and the V segment lost 4 bases, leaving 7 bases of the junction unmatched. The CDR3 length is 15 residues. DNA for the CDR3: TGTGCCAGCAGCCGGACGGACAGGAGCTCCTACGAGCAGTACTTC. This sequence encodes CASSRTDRSSYEQYF.

This clonotype was observed a handful of times. The chain combines TRBV6-6 with TRBJ2-6, with 8 bases lining up with TRBD1. Looked up from germline, CDR1 is MNHNY and CDR2 is SVGAGI (reference sequence). The CDR3 extends over 21 amino acids. V trimming: 6 bases; J trimming: 0 bases; junction bases outside the gene matches: 19. Written as DNA, the CDR3 is TGTGCCAGCAGCCCAACAGGGGGTACCCCAAAAGTTCTCTCTGGGGCCAACGTCCTGACTTTC. This gives the protein CASSPTGGTPKVLSGANVLTF.

This clonotype was detected ten times or more. The chain carries TRBV10-1 and TRBJ1-1; D is unclear. There are 14 residues in the CDR3. Trimming removed 3 bases from V and 4 bases from J, with 12 bases in between. The germline gives CDR1 WNHNN, CDR2 SYGVQD (reference sequence). The CDR3 coding sequence is TGCGCCAGCAGTGATATTCTGGGGAGCACTGAAGCTTTCTTT. Amino acid sequence: CASSDILGSTEAFF.

The chain employs TRBV10-1 and TRBJ2-2, with D uncertain. Trimming took 3 bases from V and 5 from J, leaving 7 bases between them. Germline V gene sequence: CDR1 WNHNN, CDR2 SYGVQD (reference sequence). The CDR3 has 13 amino acids. CDR3 sequence (DNA): TGCGCCAGCAGTGAACGGAAAACCGGGGAGCTGTTTTTT. Its protein is CASSERKTGELFF.

This clonotype showed up many times. The chain couples TRBV12-3 or TRBV12-4 to TRBJ1-2, with unresolved D. The CDR3 consists of 11 residues. Trimming pared 0 bases from V and 7 bases from J, leaving 3 bases between. DNA for the CDR3: TGTGCCAGCAGTTTAGCGTTTGGCTACACCTTC. Amino acids: CASSLAFGYTF.